The 10 T cell receptor beta chains below come from one sample, sequenced in a study of regulatory T cells in long-lasting Graves disease. Assembly of TCR beta libraries relied on iRepertoire HTBI primers together with Arm-PCR of CDR3 regions. TCRdb re-analysed the multiplex PCR reads in MiXCR, keeping a single row per CDR3 protein. Of roughly 610,000 distinct CDR3 sequences in the sample, approximately 15% are singletons; the top ten hold approximately 20%. Time point defined: newly diagnosed GD, antithyroid drugs for less than 3 months. The TCR library was prepared using RNA isolated from PBMCs. The data also belong to a second study, concerning T cells in Graves' hyperthyroidism and ophthalmopathy.

The sample here was peripheral blood mononuclear cells (PBMCs), taken at new diagnosis, from a patient treated with antithyroid drugs. Receptors originate from a young woman with Graves disease.

Many counts were recorded for this clonotype. V is TRBV20-1 and J is TRBJ2-7; D gene ambiguous. CDR3 length: 14 residues. V lost 1 base and J lost 2, with 12 bases in between. Germline CDR1 is DFQATT and CDR2 is SNEGSKA (reference sequence). CDR3 amino acids: CSARGVNQAYEQYF. Written as DNA, the CDR3 is TGCAGTGCTAGAGGGGTAAACCAAGCCTACGAGCAGTACTTC.

This clonotype was counted a few times. The genes are TRBV6-2 or TRBV6-3 and TRBJ2-5; D is uncertain. This CDR3 spans 13 amino acids. In germline, CDR1 is MNHEY, CDR2 SVGEGT. Trimming stripped 3 bases from V and 2 bases from J, with 7 bases between. The CDR3 region is CASSYFHQETQYF. Written as DNA, the CDR3 is TGTGCCAGCAGTTATTTTCATCAAGAGACCCAGTACTTC.

Only a few counts were recorded for this clonotype. With a much larger clone just one base away, this may be a read error. This rearrangement joins TRBV12-3 or TRBV12-4 to TRBJ1-5; maybe TRBD1 (6 bases). Trimming took 7 bases from V and 3 from J, leaving 19 bases between them. CDR3 size: 16 residues. The DNA of the CDR3 is TGTGCCAGCAATTTCACAGGGCCTCTGGACAATCAGCCCCAGCATTTT. Residues: CASNFTGPLDNQPQHF.

The chain recombines TRBV5-6 with TRBJ2-7, with D tentatively TRBD2 (5 bases). This CDR3 has 13 residues. The germline V gene has CDR1 SGHDT and CDR2 YYEEEE. The V end was cut by 3 bases, the J end by 6 bases, with 13 bases between. The CDR3 DNA is TGTGCCAGCAGCTCGGGGAGCCTGTCCGAGCAGTACTTC. Translated: CASSSGSLSEQYF.

The chain carries TRBV20-1 and TRBJ2-3, with 12 bases aligning to TRBD2. The J call may be in error: the DNA end matches TRBJ2-5 better. Per germline, CDR1 DFQATT and CDR2 SNEGSKA (reference sequence). The CDR3 has 12 residues. For the CDR3, the DNA is TGCAGTGCTCTAGCGGGGGGGGAGACCCAGTACTTC. The encoded protein is CSALAGGETQYF.

CDR3: CSANLPSGQSNQPQHF. The CDR3, as DNA: TGCAGTGCTAATCTCCCGTCGGGGCAGAGCAATCAGCCCCAGCATTTT. The chain combines TRBV20-1 with TRBJ1-5; a weak D match, TRBD1 (5 bases). The CDR3 has 16 amino acids. Looked up from germline, CDR1 is DFQATT and CDR2 is SNEGSKA (reference sequence). V lost 4 bases and J 1 base, leaving 17 bases between the germline ends.

Ten or more counts support this clonotype. The chain links TRBV5-6 to TRBJ1-5; maybe TRBD1 (5 bases). The germline V gene encodes CDR1 SGHDT and CDR2 YYEEEE. There are 13 residues in the CDR3. V gave up 3 bases and J gave up 7 bases, with 11 bases separating them. The CDR3 DNA reads TGTGCCAGCAGCTCTCAGGGCGAGCAGCCCCAGCATTTT. It codes for CASSSQGEQPQHF.

The J gene is TRBJ1-1, the V gene TRBV29-1; 7 bases are shared with TRBD1. The germline CDR1 and CDR2 sequences are SQVTM and ANQGSEA. CDR3 size: 13 residues. The V segment lost 6 bases and the J segment 1 base; nucleotides outside the gene matches: 5. CDR3 protein: CSVTRQGNTEAFF. CDR3 nucleotides: TGCAGCGTCACTAGACAGGGGAACACTGAAGCTTTCTTT.

This clonotype was counted many times. The gene calls are TRBV6-1 and TRBJ2-2; D remains ambiguous. Germline V gene sequence: CDR1 MNHNS, CDR2 SASEGT. Trimming pared 4 bases from V and 0 bases from J, leaving 9 bases between. The CDR3 extends over 15 amino acids. The CDR3 DNA sequence: TGTGCCAGCAGTGTAGAGCCTGCGAACACCGGGGAGCTGTTTTTT. This sequence encodes CASSVEPANTGELFF.

Points on this clonotype: One junction end disagrees with the germline gene, perhaps due to a read error. The DNA of the CDR3 is TGTGCCAGTAGTATGGGACTAGCCGATGAGCAGCTCTTC. Translating it yields CASSMGLADEQLF. V gene TRBV19 combines with J gene TRBJ2-1, with TRBD2 identical over 9 bases. This CDR3 has 13 amino acids. Looked up from germline, CDR1 is LNHDA and CDR2 is SQIVND (reference sequence). Complete variable domain (other parts from reference TRBV19 and TRBJ2-1): DGGITQSPKYLFRKEGQNVTLSCEQNLNHDAMYWYRQDPGQGLRLIYYSQIVNDFQKGDIAEGYSVSREKKESFPLTVTSAQKNPTAFYLCASSMGLADEQLFGPGTRLTVL.